These 21 T cell receptor beta chains originate from one sample sequenced in a study of shared clonotypes between healthy human individuals. Libraries were prepared by immunoSEQ multiplex PCR; TCRdb keeps only in-frame clonotypes and omits some of them. The table has roughly 530,000 clones, approximately 95% seen once; the top ten hold about 0.064%. Sequencing was performed on naive CD4+ T cells sorted from blood. Subset here: CD45RA+ positively selected. These receptors all come from a woman in her twenties or thirties in good health.

The chain is built from TRBV2 and TRBJ2-7; 10 bases are a match to TRBD2. Germline V gene lookup returns CDR1 SNHLY and CDR2 FYNNEI. The CDR3 spans 15 residues. Germline trimming cut 1 base from V and 4 bases from J; bases unmatched to any gene: 4. In nucleotides, the CDR3 is TGTGCCAGCAGTGAAGAAGCGGGAGGGCCTTACGAGCAGTACTTC. As protein: CASSEEAGGPYEQYF. The full variable domain, in which reference TRBV2 and TRBJ2-7 provide the parts outside the CDR3, is EPEVTQTPSHQVTQMGQEVILRCVPISNHLYFYWYRQILGQKVEFLVSFYNNEISEKSEIFDDQFSVERPDGSNFTLKIRSTKLEDSAMYFCASSEEAGGPYEQYFGPGTRLTVT.

The chain links TRBV28 to TRBJ2-7; no clear D. Trimming shortened V by 4 bases and J by 5 bases, and 15 bases separated the two germline ends. CDR1 MDHEN and CDR2 SYDVKM come from the germline V gene. CDR3 size: 14 residues. The CDR3 reads CASSSVFVIHEQYF. As DNA, the CDR3 is TGTGCCAGCAGTTCCGTTTTTGTCATACACGAGCAGTACTTC.

As concerns this clone: The same CDR3 can be traced to other DNA sequences in this sample. V is TRBV5-1 and J is TRBJ2-5; 9 positions agree with TRBD1. The junction had 3 bases not matched to a gene; V was cut back by 4 bases and J by 2 bases. This CDR3 is 14 amino acids long. Germline V lookup: CDR1 SGHRS, CDR2 YFSETQ. The CDR3 DNA sequence: TGCGCCAGCAGCCCCGGGACAGGGCAAGAGACCCAGTACTTC. This gives the protein CASSPGTGQETQYF. The variable domain in full, with the rest retrieved from reference TRBV5-1 and TRBJ2-5, is KAGVTQTPRYLIKTRGQQVTLSCSPISGHRSVSWYQQTPGQGLQFLFEYFSETQRNKGNFPGRFSGRQFSNSRSEMNVSTLELGDSALYLCASSPGTGQETQYFGPGTRLLVL.

The CDR3 DNA follows: TGTGCCAGCAGAACCCGACAGGGGGCTTACTACGAGCAGTACTTC. This translates into CASRTRQGAYYEQYF. The chain uses TRBV28 and TRBJ2-7; 10 bases fit TRBD1. The ends lost 6 bases at V and 3 bases at J; junction bases unmatched: 8. The CDR3 consists of 15 residues. Looked up from germline, CDR1 is MDHEN and CDR2 is SYDVKM.

Here the CDR3 reads CASRRDRFNEKLFF. For the CDR3, the DNA is TGTGCCAGCAGACGGGACAGATTTAATGAAAAACTGTTTTTT. The chain recombines TRBV27 with TRBJ1-4; 7 bases are shared with TRBD1. Per germline, CDR1 MNHEY and CDR2 SMNVEV (reference sequence). V lost 6 bases to trimming and J lost 4 bases; unmatched junction nucleotides: 5. CDR3 length: 14 amino acids. The whole variable domain, remainder taken from reference TRBV27 and TRBJ1-4, is EAQVTQNPRYLITVTGKKLTVTCSQNMNHEYMSWYRQDPGLGLRQIYYSMNVEVTDKGDVPEGYKVSRKEKRNFPLILESPSPNQTSLYFCASRRDRFNEKLFFGSGTQLSVL.

The gene calls are TRBV6-5 and TRBJ2-2; 8 bases match TRBD2. This CDR3 is 16 amino acids long. V lost 4 bases and J lost 2; bases outside the gene matches: 6. In germline, CDR1 is MNHEY, CDR2 SVGAGI. The CDR3 DNA reads TGTGCCAGCAGTTTTAGCGGGGTTCGAAACACCGGGGAGCTGTTTTTT. Its protein is CASSFSGVRNTGELFF.

J is TRBJ1-5 and V is TRBV6-1; no reliable D call. CDR3 length equals 12 residues. The V gene's germline CDR1 is MNHNS and CDR2 SASEGT. With 7 bases removed from V and 1 base from J, the gap between germline ends came to 5 bases. The CDR3 bases are TGTGCCAGCAATGGAAGCAATCAGCCCCAGCATTTT. Amino acid sequence: CASNGSNQPQHF.

V gene TRBV6-1 combines with J gene TRBJ1-3; possibly TRBD1 for D (6 bases). The CDR3 consists of 16 residues. V was cut by 2 bases and J by 0 bases, with 11 bases left in between. Germline V gives CDR1 MNHNS, CDR2 SASEGT. CDR3 bases: TGTGCCAGCAGTGAATGGTTCAGGGGCTCTGGAAACACCATATATTTT. It encodes CASSEWFRGSGNTIYF.

The chain has TRBV28 and TRBJ1-3, with D tentatively TRBD1 (6 bases). V was shortened by 10 bases and J by 3 bases, with 10 bases between the two germline ends. The germline V gene has CDR1 MDHEN and CDR2 SYDVKM. The CDR3 runs to 12 residues. The CDR3 DNA sequence: TGTGCCACAAAGGGGGTTGGAAACACCATATATTTT. Translated: CATKGVGNTIYF.

V is TRBV29-1 and J is TRBJ2-5, with unresolved D. The J call is doubtful: the DNA matches TRBJ2-7 better. The CDR3 is made up of 12 amino acids. Germline V gives CDR1 SQVTM, CDR2 ANQGSEA. CDR3 coding DNA: TGCAGCGTCAAGTCTGACTCCTACGAGCAGTACTTC. Its protein product is CSVKSDSYEQYF.

This clone was detected once. The V and J genes are TRBV5-1 and TRBJ2-3, with a tentative D call TRBD2 (6 bases). Trimming shortened V by 5 bases and J by 1 base, and 11 bases separated the two germline ends. The CDR3 is 14 amino acids. Germline V gene lookup returns CDR1 SGHRS and CDR2 YFSETQ. Here the CDR3 DNA reads TGCGCCAGCAGGGCTAGCGATGGCACAGATACGCAGTATTTT. Protein: CASRASDGTDTQYF.

Comments on this clone: This specimen includes other DNA sequences encoding the same CDR3. The chain recombines TRBV28 with TRBJ2-2; unclear D gene. V gave up 3 bases and J gave up 3 bases, with 5 bases separating them. CDR3 length equals 13 residues. The germline V gene encodes CDR1 MDHEN and CDR2 SYDVKM. CDR3 nucleotides: TGTGCCAGCAGTTTGGTCCACACCGGGGAGCTGTTTTTT. It translates to CASSLVHTGELFF.

The sample holds one count of this clone. CDR3 loop: CASSGGAGGPREQYF. CDR3 nucleotides: TGTGCCAGCAGCGGTGGGGCGGGAGGGCCGCGGGAGCAGTACTTC. The chain carries TRBV9 and TRBJ2-7, with 9 bases that match TRBD2. The CDR3 runs to 15 residues. Germline loops: CDR1 SGDLS, CDR2 YYNGEE. The V gene end was trimmed by 3 bases and the J gene end by 7 bases; junction bases not matched to a gene: 11.

J is TRBJ2-1 and V is TRBV10-3, with 12 positions matching TRBD2. Trimming removed 11 bases from V and 2 bases from J; junction bases left unmatched: 7. The CDR3 consists of 15 residues. CDR1 and CDR2 from the germline V gene are ENHRY and SYGVKD. This chain's CDR3 is CAAQLAGGTYNEQFF. The CDR3 region has the DNA TGTGCCGCCCAACTAGCGGGAGGCACCTACAATGAGCAGTTCTTC.

The rearrangement joins TRBV28 to TRBJ1-4; no clear D. The CDR3 loop spans 14 amino acids. V lost 9 bases and J lost 0, with 11 bases in between. CDR1 is MDHEN and CDR2 is SYDVKM in the germline V gene. The CDR3 region has the DNA TGTGCCAGTACCCAGGTTGCAACTAATGAAAAACTGTTTTTT. Protein sequence: CASTQVATNEKLFF.

The J gene is TRBJ2-7, the V gene TRBV6-6; 8 nucleotides align to TRBD1. CDR3 length: 12 amino acids. In germline, CDR1 is MNHNY, CDR2 SVGAGI (reference sequence). V lost 6 bases to trimming and J lost 3 bases; unmatched junction nucleotides: 1. In nucleotides, the CDR3 is TGTGCCAGCAGAGGACAGGGCTACGAGCAGTACTTC. Translating gives CASRGQGYEQYF.

This chain joins TRBV19 and TRBJ2-6; 8 bases line up with TRBD1. Losses at the gene ends were 3 bases for V and 0 bases for J; bases not matched to a gene: 10. The CDR3 runs to 19 residues. Germline-derived CDR1 and CDR2 are LNHDA and SQIVND (reference sequence). The CDR3 nucleotides read TGTGCCAGTAGTATGGATCCACAGGGGGTAGGCTCTGGGGCCAACGTCCTGACTTTC. Translation gives CASSMDPQGVGSGANVLTF.

V usage is TRBV4-1 and J usage is TRBJ1-5, with a weak D call TRBD1 (5 bases). The V end was cut by 0 bases, the J end by 6 bases, with 9 bases between. From germline, CDR1 is MGHRA and CDR2 YSYEKL. The CDR3 is made up of 14 amino acids. CDR3 sequence reads: CASSQEGVGQPQHF. As DNA, the CDR3 is TGCGCCAGCAGCCAAGAGGGGGTTGGTCAGCCCCAGCATTTT.

This chain connects TRBV11-2 to TRBJ1-6, with D possibly matching TRBD1 (5 bases). This CDR3 is 17 amino acids long. Between the trimmed V and J ends, which lost 2 bases and 0 bases, there was a span of 11 bases. Germline V gene sequence: CDR1 SGHAT, CDR2 FQNNGV. The DNA of the CDR3 is TGTGCCAGCAGCTTATACAGGTCGAGCTCCTATAATTCACCCCTCCACTTT. It encodes CASSLYRSSSYNSPLHF.

The CDR3 region has the DNA TGTGCCACCAGCAGAGGTAGCGGGATAGTTTACAATGAGCAGTTCTTC. Protein product: CATSRGSGIVYNEQFF. This chain uses TRBV15 with TRBJ2-1; 8 bases match TRBD2. V shed 1 base, J shed 4 bases, and the junction held 6 bases outside the gene matches. The CDR3 runs to 16 residues. Per germline, CDR1 LNHNV and CDR2 YYDKDF (reference sequence).

The chain has TRBV11-2 and TRBJ2-2; tentative D call: TRBD2 (5 bases). Germline-derived CDR1 and CDR2 are SGHAT and FQNNGV. Trimming shortened V by 0 bases and J by 7 bases, and 9 bases separated the two germline ends. The CDR3 has 14 residues. For the CDR3, the DNA is TGTGCCAGCAGCTTAGATGGTACTAGCGGGGAGCTGTTTTTT. This sequence encodes CASSLDGTSGELFF.